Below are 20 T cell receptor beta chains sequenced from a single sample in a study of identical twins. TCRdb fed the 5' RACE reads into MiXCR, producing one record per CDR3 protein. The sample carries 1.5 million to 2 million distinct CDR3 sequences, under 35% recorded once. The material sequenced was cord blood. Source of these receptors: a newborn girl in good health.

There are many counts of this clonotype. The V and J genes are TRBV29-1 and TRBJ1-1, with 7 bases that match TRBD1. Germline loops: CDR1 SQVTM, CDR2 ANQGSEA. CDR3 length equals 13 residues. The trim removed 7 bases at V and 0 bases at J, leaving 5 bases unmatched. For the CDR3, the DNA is TGCAGCGGAAGACAGGGTCTGAACACTGAAGCTTTCTTT. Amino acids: CSGRQGLNTEAFF.

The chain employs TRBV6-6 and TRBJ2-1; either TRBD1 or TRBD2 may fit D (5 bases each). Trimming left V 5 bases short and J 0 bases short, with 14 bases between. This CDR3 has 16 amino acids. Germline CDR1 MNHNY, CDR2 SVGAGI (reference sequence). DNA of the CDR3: TGTGCCAGCAGTCAGCTTTGGGGGAGCTCCTACAATGAGCAGTTCTTC. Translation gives CASSQLWGSSYNEQFF.

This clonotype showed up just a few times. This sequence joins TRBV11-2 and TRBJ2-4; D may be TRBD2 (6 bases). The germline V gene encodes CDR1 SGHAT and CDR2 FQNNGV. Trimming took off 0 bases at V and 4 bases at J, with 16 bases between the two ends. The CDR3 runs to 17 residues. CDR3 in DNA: TGTGCCAGCAGCTTAGAACTAGCTTTCGGGGGAAAAAACATTCAGTACTTC. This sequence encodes CASSLELAFGGKNIQYF.

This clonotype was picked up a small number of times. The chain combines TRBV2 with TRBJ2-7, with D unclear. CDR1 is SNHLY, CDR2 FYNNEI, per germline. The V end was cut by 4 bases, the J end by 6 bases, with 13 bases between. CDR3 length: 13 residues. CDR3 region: CASSGREASEQYF. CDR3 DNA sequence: TGTGCCAGCAGTGGGCGAGAGGCATCCGAGCAGTACTTC. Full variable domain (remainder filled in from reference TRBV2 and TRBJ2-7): EPEVTQTPSHQVTQMGQEVILRCVPISNHLYFYWYRQILGQKVEFLVSFYNNEISEKSEIFDDQFSVERPDGSNFTLKIRSTKLEDSAMYFCASSGREASEQYFGPGTRLTVT.

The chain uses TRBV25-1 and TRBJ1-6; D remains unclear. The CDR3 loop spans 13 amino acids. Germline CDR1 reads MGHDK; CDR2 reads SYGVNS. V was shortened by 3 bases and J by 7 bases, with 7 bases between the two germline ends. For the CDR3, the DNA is TGTGCCAGCAGTGAGCACCTCAATTCACCCCTCCACTTT. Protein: CASSEHLNSPLHF.

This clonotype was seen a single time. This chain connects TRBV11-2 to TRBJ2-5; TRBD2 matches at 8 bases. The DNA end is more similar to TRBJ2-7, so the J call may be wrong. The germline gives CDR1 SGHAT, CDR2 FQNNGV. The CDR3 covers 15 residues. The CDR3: CASTPRSGSRDEQYF. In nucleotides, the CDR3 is TGTGCCAGCACCCCTCGGAGCGGGAGTCGTGACGAGCAGTACTTC.

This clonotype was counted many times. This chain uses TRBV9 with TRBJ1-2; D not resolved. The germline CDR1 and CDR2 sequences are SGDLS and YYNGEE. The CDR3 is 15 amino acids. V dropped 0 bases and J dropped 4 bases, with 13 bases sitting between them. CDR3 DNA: TGTGCCAGCAGCGTAGCAGGTGACAACCCCTATGGCTACACCTTC. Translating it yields CASSVAGDNPYGYTF.

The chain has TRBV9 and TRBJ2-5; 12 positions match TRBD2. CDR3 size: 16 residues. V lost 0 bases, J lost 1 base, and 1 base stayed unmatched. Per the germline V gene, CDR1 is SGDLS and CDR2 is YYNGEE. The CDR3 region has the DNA TGTGCCAGCAGCGTAGCGACTAGCGGGGGCCAAGAGACCCAGTACTTC. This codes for CASSVATSGGQETQYF.

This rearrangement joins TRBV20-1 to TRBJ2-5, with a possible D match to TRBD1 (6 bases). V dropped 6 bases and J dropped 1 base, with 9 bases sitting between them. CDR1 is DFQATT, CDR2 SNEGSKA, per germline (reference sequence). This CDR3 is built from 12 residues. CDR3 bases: TGCAGTGCGATGACAGGCCAAGAGACCCAGTACTTC. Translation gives CSAMTGQETQYF.

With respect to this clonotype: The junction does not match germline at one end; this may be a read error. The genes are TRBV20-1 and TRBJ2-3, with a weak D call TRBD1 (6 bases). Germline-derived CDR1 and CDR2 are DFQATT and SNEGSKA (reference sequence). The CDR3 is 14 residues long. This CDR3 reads CSANRVPSTGTQYF. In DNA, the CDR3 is TGCAGTGCTAACAGGGTACCCAGCACAGGTACGCAGTATTTT.

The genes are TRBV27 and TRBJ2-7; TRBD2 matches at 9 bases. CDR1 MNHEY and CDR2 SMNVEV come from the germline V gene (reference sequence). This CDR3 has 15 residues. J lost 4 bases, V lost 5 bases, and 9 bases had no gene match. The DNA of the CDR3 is TGTGCCAGCAGTACCCGAGCGGGGGGTGGGTACGAGCAGTACTTC. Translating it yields CASSTRAGGGYEQYF.

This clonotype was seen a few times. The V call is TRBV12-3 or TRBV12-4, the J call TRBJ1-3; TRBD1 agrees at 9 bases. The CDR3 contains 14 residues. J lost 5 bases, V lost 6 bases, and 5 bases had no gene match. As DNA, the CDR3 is TGTGCCAGCAGCCTGGACAGGGGAAGAAACACCATATATTTT. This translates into CASSLDRGRNTIYF.

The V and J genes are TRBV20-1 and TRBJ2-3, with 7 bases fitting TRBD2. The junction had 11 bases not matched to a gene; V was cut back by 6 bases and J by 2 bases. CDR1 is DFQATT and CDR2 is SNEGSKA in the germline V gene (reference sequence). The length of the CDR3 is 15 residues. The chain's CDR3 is CSAPSGRPNTDTQYF. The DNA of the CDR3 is TGCAGTGCCCCATCCGGGAGGCCCAACACAGATACGCAGTATTTT.

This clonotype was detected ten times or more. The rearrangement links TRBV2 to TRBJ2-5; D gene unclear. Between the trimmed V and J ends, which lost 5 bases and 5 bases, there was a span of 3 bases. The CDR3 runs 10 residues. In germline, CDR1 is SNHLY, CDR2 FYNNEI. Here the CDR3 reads CASSWETQYF. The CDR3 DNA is TGTGCCAGCAGTTGGGAGACCCAGTACTTC.

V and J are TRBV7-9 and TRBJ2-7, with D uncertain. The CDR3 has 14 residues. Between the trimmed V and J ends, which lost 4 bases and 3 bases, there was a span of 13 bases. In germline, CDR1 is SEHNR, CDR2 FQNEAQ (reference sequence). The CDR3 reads CASSSPFKYYEQYF. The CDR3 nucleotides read TGTGCCAGCAGCTCTCCTTTTAAATACTACGAGCAGTACTTC.

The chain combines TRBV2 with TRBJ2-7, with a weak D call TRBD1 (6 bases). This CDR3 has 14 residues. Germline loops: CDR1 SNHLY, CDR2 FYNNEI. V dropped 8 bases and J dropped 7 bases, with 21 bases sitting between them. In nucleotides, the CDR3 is TGTGCCAGCCCCGGTGGGGGCCGATACAATGAGCAGTACTTC. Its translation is CASPGGGRYNEQYF.

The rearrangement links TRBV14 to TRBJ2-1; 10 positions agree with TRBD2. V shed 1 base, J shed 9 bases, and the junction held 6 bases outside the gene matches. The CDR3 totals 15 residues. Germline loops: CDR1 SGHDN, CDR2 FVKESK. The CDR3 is CASSQAAGGPAEQFF. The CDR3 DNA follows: TGTGCCAGCAGCCAAGCAGCGGGAGGGCCTGCTGAGCAGTTCTTC.

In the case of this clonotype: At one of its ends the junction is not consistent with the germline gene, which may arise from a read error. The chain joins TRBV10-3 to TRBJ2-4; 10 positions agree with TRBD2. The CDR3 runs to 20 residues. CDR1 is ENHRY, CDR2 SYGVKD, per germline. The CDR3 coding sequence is TGTGCCATCAGTGAGTCGGAGCGGGAGGGCCGCTTTGGGGCCAAAAGCATTCAGTACTTC. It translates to CAISESEREGRFGAKSIQYF.

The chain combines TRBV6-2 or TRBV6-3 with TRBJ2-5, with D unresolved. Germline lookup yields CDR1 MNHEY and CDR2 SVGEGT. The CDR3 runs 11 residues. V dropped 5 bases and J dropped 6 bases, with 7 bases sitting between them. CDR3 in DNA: TGTGCCAGCAGTGCGATGAAGACCCAGTACTTC. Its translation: CASSAMKTQYF.

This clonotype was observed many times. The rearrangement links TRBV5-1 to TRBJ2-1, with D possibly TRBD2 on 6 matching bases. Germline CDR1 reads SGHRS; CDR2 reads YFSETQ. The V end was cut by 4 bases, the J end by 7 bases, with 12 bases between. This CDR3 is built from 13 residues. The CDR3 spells CASSPRGANEQFF. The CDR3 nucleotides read TGCGCCAGCAGCCCGCGGGGTGCAAATGAGCAGTTCTTC.